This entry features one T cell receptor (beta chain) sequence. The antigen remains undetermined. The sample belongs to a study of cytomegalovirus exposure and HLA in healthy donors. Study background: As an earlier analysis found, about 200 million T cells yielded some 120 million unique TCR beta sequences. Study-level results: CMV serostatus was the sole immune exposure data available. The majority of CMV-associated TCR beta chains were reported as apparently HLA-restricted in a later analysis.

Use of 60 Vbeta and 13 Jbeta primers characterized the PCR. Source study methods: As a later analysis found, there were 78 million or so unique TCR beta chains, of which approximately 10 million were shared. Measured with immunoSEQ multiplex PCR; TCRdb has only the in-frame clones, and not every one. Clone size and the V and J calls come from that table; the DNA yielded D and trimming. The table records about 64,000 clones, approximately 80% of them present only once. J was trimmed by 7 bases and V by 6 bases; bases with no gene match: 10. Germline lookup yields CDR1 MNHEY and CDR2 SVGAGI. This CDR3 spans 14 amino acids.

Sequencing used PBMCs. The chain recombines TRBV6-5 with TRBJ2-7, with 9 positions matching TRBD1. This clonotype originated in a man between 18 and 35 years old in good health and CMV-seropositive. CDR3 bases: TGTGCCAGCAGGGCCGGGACAGGGACTTTTGAGCAGTACTTC. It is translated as CASRAGTGTFEQYF.